This passage covers 9 T cell receptor beta chains from one sample sequenced in a study of neurological immune-mediated disorders. One entry per CDR3 protein results from TCRdb running MiXCR on the 5' RACE reads. The sample yields 11,000 to 15,000 distinct CDR3 sequences, over 9.5% seen once. The sequenced sample was PBMCs. These receptors came from a woman in her forties in good health.

At least ten counts were recorded for this clonotype. The chain couples TRBV9 to TRBJ2-2; 9 nucleotides match TRBD2. Germline trimming cut 6 bases from V and 3 bases from J; bases unmatched to any gene: 6. The CDR3 is made up of 15 amino acids. The germline CDR1 and CDR2 sequences are SGDLS and YYNGEE. The CDR3 DNA reads TGTGCCAGCACCGTTAGCGGGAGCCACACCGGGGAGCTGTTTTTT. It yields the protein CASTVSGSHTGELFF.

In its sample, this clonotype was seen many times. The V gene is TRBV28, the J gene TRBJ2-1, with 11 nucleotides matching TRBD1. The CDR3 loop spans 15 amino acids. Germline assignment: CDR1 MDHEN and CDR2 SYDVKM. V was clipped by 5 bases and J by 5 bases; unmatched bases: 5. The CDR3 loop reads CASSPRTGGHNEQFF. CDR3 nucleotides: TGTGCCAGCAGTCCCAGGACAGGGGGCCACAATGAGCAGTTCTTC.

This clonotype was detected many times. The J gene is TRBJ1-1, the V gene TRBV7-9; D remains unclear. Germline V gene data show CDR1 as SEHNR and CDR2 as FQNEAQ (reference sequence). This CDR3 contains 12 residues. Trimming stripped 2 bases from V and 6 bases from J, with 7 bases between. CDR3 nucleotide sequence: TGTGCCAGCAGCTTATCCTTCCCTGAAGCTTTCTTT. It yields the protein CASSLSFPEAFF. The whole variable domain, filled in from reference TRBV7-9 and TRBJ1-1, reads DTGVSQNPRHKITKRGQNVTFRCDPISEHNRLYWYRQTLGQGPEFLTYFQNEAQLEKSRLLSDRFSAERPKGSFSTLEIQRTEQGDSAMYLCASSLSFPEAFFGQGTRLTVV.

This clonotype has ten or more counts. V and J are TRBV5-1 and TRBJ2-7, with 11 bases matching TRBD1. Germline-derived CDR1 and CDR2 are SGHRS and YFSETQ. This CDR3 region has 15 residues. V lost 4 bases to trimming and J lost 6 bases; unmatched junction nucleotides: 9. CDR3 loop: CASSLDGQGAGEQYF. CDR3 DNA sequence: TGCGCCAGCAGCCTAGATGGACAGGGGGCTGGCGAGCAGTACTTC.

The table lists this clonotype with many counts. This chain joins TRBV7-9 and TRBJ1-2; unclear D gene. The V end lost 5 bases, the J end lost 8 bases, and 12 bases lay between the germline ends. Germline-derived CDR1 and CDR2 are SEHNR and FQNEAQ (reference sequence). The CDR3 sequence is 12 residues long. The CDR3 DNA follows: TGTGCCAGCAGCGCTTCCCCGGTGGGCTACACCTTC. Encoded protein: CASSASPVGYTF.

This clonotype came up many times. This chain links TRBV7-2 with TRBJ1-6; 8 nucleotides line up with TRBD1. J lost 0 bases, V lost 4 bases, and 5 bases had no gene match. The CDR3 runs to 17 residues. Looked up from germline, CDR1 is SGHTA and CDR2 is FQGNSA. In nucleotides, the CDR3 is TGTGCCAGCAGCTCGGGACAGGCGAGCTCCTATAATTCACCCCTCCACTTT. It codes for CASSSGQASSYNSPLHF.

This clonotype was recorded many times. The rearrangement joins TRBV20-1 to TRBJ1-4; TRBD1 matches at 7 bases. V trimming: 6 bases; J trimming: 7 bases; junction bases outside the gene matches: 8. The CDR3 contains 13 residues. Germline lookup yields CDR1 DFQATT and CDR2 SNEGSKA (reference sequence). For the CDR3, the DNA is TGCAGTGCAGGGGACAGACAAGTTGAAAAACTGTTTTTT. Translation: CSAGDRQVEKLFF.

This clonotype has at least ten counts. This chain joins TRBV7-8 and TRBJ2-1; TRBD1 might be the D (5 bases). Germline V lookup: CDR1 SGHVS, CDR2 FQNEAQ. Trimming pared 5 bases from V and 7 bases from J, leaving 15 bases between. The CDR3 totals 14 residues. As DNA, the CDR3 is TGTGCCAGCAGCCCTCTGGGGAAGGGGAATGAGCAGTTCTTC. This gives the protein CASSPLGKGNEQFF. Combining the CDR3 with reference TRBV7-8 and TRBJ2-1 gives the whole variable domain GAGVSQSPRYKVAKRGQDVALRCDPISGHVSLFWYQQALGQGPEFLTYFQNEAQLDKSGLPSDRFFAERPEGSVSTLKIQRTQQEDSAVYLCASSPLGKGNEQFFGPGTRLTVL.

This clonotype was observed at least ten times. The chain joins TRBV20-1 to TRBJ2-5; a possible D gene is TRBD1 (6 bases). V lost 2 bases to trimming and J lost 5 bases, with 9 bases between them. The CDR3 loop spans 12 amino acids. CDR1 is DFQATT, CDR2 SNEGSKA, per germline (reference sequence). The CDR3 nucleotides read TGCAGTGCTAGATGGCAGGGGGAGACCCAGTACTTC. Protein: CSARWQGETQYF.